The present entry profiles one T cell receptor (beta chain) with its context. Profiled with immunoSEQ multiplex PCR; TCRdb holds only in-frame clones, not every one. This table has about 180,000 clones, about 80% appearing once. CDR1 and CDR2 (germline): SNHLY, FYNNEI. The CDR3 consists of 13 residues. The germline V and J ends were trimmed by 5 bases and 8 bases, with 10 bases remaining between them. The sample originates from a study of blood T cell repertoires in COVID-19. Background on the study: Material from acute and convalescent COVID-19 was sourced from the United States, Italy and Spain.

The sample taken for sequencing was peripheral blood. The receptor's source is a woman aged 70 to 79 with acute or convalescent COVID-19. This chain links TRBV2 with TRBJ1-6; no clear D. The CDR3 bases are TGTGCCAGCAGTCTACGGAGCGATTCACCCCTCCACTTT. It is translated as CASSLRSDSPLHF. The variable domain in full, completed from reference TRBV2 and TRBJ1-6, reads EPEVTQTPSHQVTQMGQEVILRCVPISNHLYFYWYRQILGQKVEFLVSFYNNEISEKSEIFDDQFSVERPDGSNFTLKIRSTKLEDSAMYFCASSLRSDSPLHFGNGTRLTVT.